The clone carrying this TCR beta chain was seen a single time. The CDR3 totals 14 residues. The V and J ends lost 0 bases and 12 bases respectively, with 18 bases between them. Per the germline V gene, CDR1 is SGHRS and CDR2 is YFSETQ. The sample comes from a study of blood T cell repertoires in COVID-19. TCRdb keeps only in-frame clones here, not all; method: immunoSEQ multiplex PCR. Altogether under 250,000 clones are present, about 85% being singletons, with the ten largest covering 3% to 3.5%. The TCR originated in a man between 18 and 29 years old with active or convalescent COVID-19. The gene calls are TRBV5-1 and TRBJ1-1, with D possibly TRBD1 on 6 matching bases. Material: peripheral blood. CDR3 sequence reads: CASSLGAGTPESFF. The CDR3 DNA is TGCGCCAGCAGCTTGGGCGCCGGGACACCCGAATCTTTCTTT.